This TCR beta chain was obtained from a study of blood T cells in healthy people across ages. The study's findings and limits: The long-lived group displayed more naive CD4+ cells, plus higher diversity, than the aged donors did. In older individuals, TCR beta diversity per million T cells was lower, falling roughly linearly with age. Percentage of naive T cells showed a strong correlation with TCR beta diversity.

The sample holds a few counts of this clonotype. Its target is unknown. It was with a sample-barcoded 5' primer and a J-beta primer mix that a second PCR of roughly 6 to 12 cycles was run. All cDNA molecules were each tagged by a template-switch adaptor with 12 random nucleotides. MiXCR, applied by TCRdb to the 5' RACE reads, yields one record per CDR3 protein. The sample holds approximately 1.5 million distinct CDR3 sequences, around 36% seen once. V was clipped by 4 bases and J by 5 bases; unmatched bases: 9. CDR3 size: 16 residues. Germline-derived CDR1 and CDR2 are SGHRS and YFSETQ. Source material: blood. The source is a woman aged 25-40 years in good health. The genes are TRBV5-1 and TRBJ1-4, with 9 bases that match TRBD1. CDR3 amino acids: CASSPGQGMPNEKLFF. CDR3 in DNA: TGCGCCAGCAGCCCCGGACAGGGGATGCCGAATGAAAAACTGTTTTTT. The full variable domain, with the rest looked up from reference TRBV5-1 and TRBJ1-4, is KAGVTQTPRYLIKTRGQQVTLSCSPISGHRSVSWYQQTPGQGLQFLFEYFSETQRNKGNFPGRFSGRQFSNSRSEMNVSTLELGDSALYLCASSPGQGMPNEKLFFGSGTQLSVL.